A single sample gave rise to the 5 T cell receptor beta chains below, sequenced in a study of cytomegalovirus exposure and HLA in healthy donors. Sequencing was performed with immunoSEQ multiplex PCR; in TCRdb, only in-frame clones are kept and a portion is missing. The sample lists 100,000 to 150,000 clones, approximately 90% occurring once. Sequencing was carried out using PBMCs. The origin of the receptors is a woman younger than 30 in good health and CMV-seronegative.

This chain connects TRBV27 to TRBJ2-3; 9 nucleotides match TRBD2. The V gene's germline CDR1 is MNHEY and CDR2 SMNVEV (reference sequence). This CDR3 is 16 amino acids long. V gave up 5 bases and J gave up 1 base; unmatched junction bases: 7. The CDR3 here is CASSKLEREGTDTQYF. DNA of the CDR3: TGTGCCAGCAGTAAGTTGGAGCGGGAGGGCACAGATACGCAGTATTTT.

This chain links TRBV7-2 with TRBJ2-5, with D possibly being TRBD1 (6 bases). There are 13 residues in the CDR3. Germline V CDR1 and CDR2: SGHTA, FQGNSA. Trimming removed 6 bases at V and 5 bases at J, with 13 bases between. The CDR3 region has the DNA TGTGCCAGCAGTATGGACAGCTTGGAGACCCAGTACTTC. Its protein is CASSMDSLETQYF.

This chain connects TRBV7-9 to TRBJ1-6; the D gene is possibly TRBD1 (5 bases). The ends were cut back, 8 bases at V and 9 bases at J, with 17 bases in the middle. This CDR3 comprises 14 residues. Germline CDR1 is SEHNR and CDR2 is FQNEAQ (reference sequence). The CDR3 is CASGPSTQGSPLHF. In nucleotides, the CDR3 is TGTGCCAGCGGCCCTTCCACCCAGGGTTCACCCCTCCACTTT.

The rearrangement links TRBV19 to TRBJ1-1; D not certain. This CDR3 spans 15 amino acids. Trimming stripped 7 bases from V and 0 bases from J, with 15 bases between. The V gene's germline CDR1 is LNHDA and CDR2 SQIVND (reference sequence). The CDR3 DNA follows: TGTGCCAGTATCGATCTTAGACACATGAACACTGAAGCTTTCTTT. It yields the protein CASIDLRHMNTEAFF.

The chain is built from TRBV2 and TRBJ2-3, with a weak D call TRBD2 (6 bases). CDR1 is SNHLY and CDR2 is FYNNEI in the germline V gene. The CDR3 contains 17 residues. Trimming pared 2 bases from V and 0 bases from J, leaving 15 bases between. The CDR3 DNA reads as TGTGCCAGCAGTGAATGGGTTAGCGGAGCTAGCACAGATACGCAGTATTTT. Protein: CASSEWVSGASTDTQYF.